This T cell receptor beta chain stems from a study of chemoradiotherapy in HPV16-positive cancers. Study findings and constraints: Better recurrence-free survival went with HPV-responsive T-cell expansion in HPV16-positive patients. Only two HPV16-positive patients supplied the functional HPV-specificity definition. Candidate HPV-specific clones and E7-related TCR motifs grew in tumor during treatment.

Repeated repertoire sampling spanned the course of chemoradiotherapy. The germline V gene encodes CDR1 SGHVS and CDR2 FQNEAQ. V shed 5 bases and J shed 2 bases, with 13 bases lying between them. This CDR3 spans 14 amino acids. Concerning this clone: The antigen is unknown.

Only in-frame clones appear in the TCRdb table, and some are missing; sequencing was by immunoSEQ multiplex PCR. The sample shows roughly 15,000 clones, around 80% of them seen only once. The TCR sequence derives from a human donor with HPV-associated anogenital cancer. This material was collected from a patient who underwent chemoradiotherapy. V gene TRBV7-8 combines with J gene TRBJ2-7; D tentatively fits TRBD1 or TRBD2 (7 bases each). In DNA, the CDR3 is TGTGCCAGCAGCCTCAGGGGGGGGACCTACGAGCAGTACTTC. Its translation is CASSLRGGTYEQYF. Using reference TRBV7-8 and TRBJ2-7 for the parts outside the CDR3, the full variable domain is GAGVSQSPRYKVAKRGQDVALRCDPISGHVSLFWYQQALGQGPEFLTYFQNEAQLDKSGLPSDRFFAERPEGSVSTLKIQRTQQEDSAVYLCASSLRGGTYEQYFGPGTRLTVT.